The T cell receptor beta chain under discussion was sequenced for a study of T cells after yellow fever vaccination. Study-wide results and caveats: Though it reached lower strength, the secondary response hit its peak faster, day 5 versus 15. Post-booster repertoires again held most primary-vaccination clones (just under 97% CD4, roughly 88% CD8). A limited proportion of clonotypes was detected within both the CD4 and CD8 compartments.

As regards this clonotype: The antigen remains undetermined.

TCR cDNA was made by 5'RACE template switching, adding a universal primer site and UMIs. TCRdb reanalysed the 5' RACE reads using MiXCR and keeps one entry per CDR3 protein. This table holds 150,000 to 200,000 distinct CDR3 sequences, approximately 6.2% found once. The germline gives CDR1 SGHRS, CDR2 YFSETQ. The CDR3 has 14 residues. V shed 4 bases, J shed 7 bases, and the junction held 4 bases outside the gene matches. Sequenced here: CD4+ T cells sorted from PBMCs, sampled on the day of the first yellow fever vaccination. The rearrangement links TRBV5-1 to TRBJ2-2, with TRBD2 matching 10 bases. The source of this sequence is a man aged 18 to 35 who received the YFV17D yellow fever vaccine. The CDR3 coding sequence is TGCGCCAGCAGCCCGGGACTAGCGAACGGGGAGCTGTTTTTT. Its protein product is CASSPGLANGELFF.